This entry describes one T cell receptor (beta chain). The data were taken from a study of blood T cell repertoires in COVID-19. Study background: Spain, Italy and the United States supplied samples that represented acute and convalescent COVID-19.

Participants were aged about 18 to 89 years from approximately 24 US areas. Each participant's cohort was designated according to participant-reported clinical history. V was pared by 8 bases and J by 6 bases, with 8 bases of the junction left unmatched. This CDR3 comprises 14 residues. Per germline, CDR1 ENHRY and CDR2 SYGVKD. In the source study's methods: Counts of nucleated cells, estimated from reference gene primer amplification, were obtained. Clones were read by immunoSEQ multiplex PCR, and TCRdb kept only the in-frame ones, dropping some. The DNA gave D and trimming, while V, J and clone size come from that table. The top ten clones hold over 4% of a sample with roughly 280,000 clones, 75% to 90% of them seen once.

The clonotype was recovered from a woman aged 25 to 39 with acute COVID-19. The specimen was PBMCs or T cells enriched from blood (not recorded which). The chain recombines TRBV10-3 with TRBJ2-7; the match to TRBD1 covers 12 bases. CDR3 nucleotide sequence: TGTGCCATCCAATCCGGGACAGGGGGCCCCGAGCAGTACTTC. It specifies CAIQSGTGGPEQYF.